The next 31 T cell receptor beta chains were all read from a single sample in a study of shared clonotypes between healthy human individuals. The table came from immunoSEQ multiplex PCR; TCRdb's copy has only in-frame clones and leaves some out. The sample yields some 1.4 million clones, approximately 97% seen once. Sequencing input: naive CD4+ T cells sorted from blood. As to subset: CD45RA+ positively selected. The source of these receptors is a man aged 25 to 40 in good health.

The chain combines TRBV2 with TRBJ2-3; maybe TRBD1 (6 bases). Per germline, CDR1 SNHLY and CDR2 FYNNEI. This CDR3 region has 15 residues. The V end lost 4 bases, the J end lost 2 bases, and 13 bases lay between the germline ends. CDR3 loop: CASSVLSGVTDTQYF. CDR3 coding DNA: TGTGCCAGCAGTGTTTTGTCAGGGGTCACAGATACGCAGTATTTT.

This chain connects TRBV5-5 to TRBJ1-2; D is undetermined. There are 14 residues in the CDR3. V lost 4 bases to trimming and J lost 3 bases, with 13 bases between them. Germline values: CDR1 SGHKS, CDR2 YYEKEE (reference sequence). The CDR3 protein is CASSTFAGDYGYTF. The CDR3 DNA reads TGTGCCAGCAGCACCTTTGCCGGGGACTATGGCTACACCTTC.

V is TRBV6-5 and J is TRBJ1-1; D uncertain. CDR3 length: 15 amino acids. V was clipped by 0 bases and J by 0 bases, with 8 bases between them. Germline CDR1 is MNHEY and CDR2 is SVGAGI. The CDR3 coding sequence is TGTGCCAGCAGTTACTCGCCAGTAATGAACACTGAAGCTTTCTTT. Residues: CASSYSPVMNTEAFF.

This clone was found once. V usage is TRBV6-6 and J usage is TRBJ1-1; TRBD1 is a possible D gene (5 bases). V was shortened by 7 bases and J by 2 bases, with 14 bases between the two germline ends. CDR3 length: 14 amino acids. Germline V lookup: CDR1 MNHNY, CDR2 SVGAGI (reference sequence). CDR3: CASKRQKSNTEAFF. The CDR3, as DNA: TGTGCCAGCAAAAGACAGAAATCAAACACTGAAGCTTTCTTT.

V is TRBV5-4 and J is TRBJ2-7; the D is unclear. Trimming left V 0 bases short and J 5 bases short, with 6 bases between. The V gene's germline CDR1 is SGHNT and CDR2 YYREEE (reference sequence). The CDR3 spans 12 residues. CDR3 bases: TGTGCCAGCAGCTTGGCATCGGACGAGCAGTACTTC. Its translation: CASSLASDEQYF.

This chain connects TRBV7-9 to TRBJ2-4; D ambiguous. Trimming shortened V by 2 bases and J by 12 bases, and 8 bases separated the two germline ends. Germline CDR1 and CDR2: SEHNR and FQNEAQ (reference sequence). The CDR3 is 11 residues long. CDR3 DNA: TGTGCCAGCAGCTTAAACCGGAATCAGTACTTC. Protein sequence: CASSLNRNQYF.

The chain couples TRBV10-1 to TRBJ2-7, with a tentative D call TRBD2 (5 bases). CDR1 is WNHNN and CDR2 is SYGVQD in the germline V gene (reference sequence). The CDR3 is 13 residues long. Trimming removed 5 bases from V and 3 bases from J, with 11 bases in between. The CDR3, as DNA: TGCGCCAGCAGTCCGGCGGGTCTCTACGAGCAGTACTTC. Translating gives CASSPAGLYEQYF.

The chain couples TRBV19 to TRBJ1-5, with unresolved D. Trimming removed 8 bases from V and 4 bases from J, with 9 bases in between. The length of the CDR3 is 12 residues. In germline, CDR1 is LNHDA, CDR2 SQIVND (reference sequence). The CDR3 reads CASRPRNQPQHF. The CDR3 bases are TGTGCCAGTCGACCACGAAATCAGCCCCAGCATTTT.

The V gene is TRBV7-9, the J gene TRBJ2-1, with 11 bases matching TRBD2. CDR1 and CDR2 from the germline V gene are SEHNR and FQNEAQ (reference sequence). The CDR3 covers 17 residues. Trimming took 5 bases from V and 4 from J; bases not matched to a gene: 10. The CDR3 protein is CASSLSSGLAAYNEQFF. CDR3 nucleotide sequence: TGTGCCAGCAGCCTCTCTTCGGGACTAGCGGCGTACAATGAGCAGTTCTTC. Filled out from reference TRBV7-9 and TRBJ2-1, the complete variable domain reads DTGVSQNPRHKITKRGQNVTFRCDPISEHNRLYWYRQTLGQGPEFLTYFQNEAQLEKSRLLSDRFSAERPKGSFSTLEIQRTEQGDSAMYLCASSLSSGLAAYNEQFFGPGTRLTVL.

V is TRBV5-4 and J is TRBJ2-7, with D possibly TRBD2 on 6 matching bases. The CDR3 is 12 residues long. With 3 bases removed from V and 5 bases from J, the gap between germline ends came to 9 bases. Germline assignment: CDR1 SGHNT and CDR2 YYREEE (reference sequence). In nucleotides, the CDR3 is TGTGCCAGCAGCTCCCGGACTAACGAGCAGTACTTC. Translating gives CASSSRTNEQYF.

This rearrangement joins TRBV19 to TRBJ2-4; TRBD1 matches at 10 bases. J gave up 2 bases and V 3 bases, and 4 bases lay outside the gene matches. The CDR3 consists of 16 residues. Germline CDR1 is LNHDA and CDR2 is SQIVND (reference sequence). The DNA for the CDR3 is TGTGCCAGTAGTATCCCGGGACAGGGGTCCAAAAACATTCAGTACTTC. Translation: CASSIPGQGSKNIQYF.

The rearrangement links TRBV15 to TRBJ2-6, with D maybe TRBD2 (5 bases). V shed 3 bases and J shed 2 bases, with 8 bases lying between them. Germline-derived CDR1 and CDR2 are LNHNV and YYDKDF (reference sequence). This CDR3 is built from 15 residues. For the CDR3, the DNA is TGTGCCACCAGCAGGCGGGTTACTGGGGCCAACGTCCTGACTTTC. Protein sequence: CATSRRVTGANVLTF.

The V and J genes are TRBV7-2 and TRBJ1-2; no definite D call. V was trimmed by 3 bases and J by 5 bases, leaving 13 bases between them. The CDR3 contains 14 residues. Germline V gene data show CDR1 as SGHTA and CDR2 as FQGNSA. CDR3 in amino acids: CASSLADLGYGYTF. DNA of the CDR3: TGTGCCAGCAGCTTGGCCGATTTGGGGTATGGCTACACCTTC.

The CDR3 reads CASSSTDKVVLGTDTQYF. The CDR3 DNA is TGTGCCAGCAGCTCGACGGACAAGGTGGTGTTGGGCACAGATACGCAGTATTTT. The chain links TRBV5-4 to TRBJ2-3; tentative D call: TRBD1 (5 bases). There are 18 residues in the CDR3. CDR1 and CDR2 from the germline V gene are SGHNT and YYREEE (reference sequence). V lost 3 bases to trimming and J lost 1 base, with 21 bases between them.

The CDR3 DNA follows: TGTGCCAGCAGCTTAATGAAGCGAGAAGGACTAGCAATCTACAATGAGCAGTTCTTC. Amino acids: CASSLMKREGLAIYNEQFF. The rearrangement links TRBV7-9 to TRBJ2-1; 8 nucleotides match TRBD2. The J segment lost 3 bases and the V segment lost 2 bases, leaving 15 bases of the junction unmatched. This CDR3 has 19 amino acids. Germline CDR1 reads SEHNR; CDR2 reads FQNEAQ (reference sequence).

V usage is TRBV27 and J usage is TRBJ2-7; 9 bases are shared with TRBD1. Germline V CDR1 and CDR2: MNHEY, SMNVEV (reference sequence). Trimming at V came to 6 bases and at J to 3 bases, leaving 3 bases not matched to a gene. This CDR3 has 13 amino acids. The chain's CDR3 is CASRGTGFYEQYF. CDR3 coding DNA: TGTGCCAGCAGGGGGACAGGGTTCTACGAGCAGTACTTC.

J is TRBJ2-3 and V is TRBV7-9; 16 nucleotides align to TRBD2. V was clipped by 6 bases and J by 4 bases; unmatched bases: 7. The germline V gene encodes CDR1 SEHNR and CDR2 FQNEAQ (reference sequence). This CDR3 region has 17 residues. The CDR3 reads CASRPPGLAGGADTQYF. The CDR3 DNA reads TGTGCCAGCAGACCACCGGGACTAGCGGGAGGGGCAGATACGCAGTATTTT.

This clone was counted once. CDR3 nucleotide sequence: TGTGCCAGCAGCCCACGACAGGGAACCTCCTACGAGCAGTACTTC. Protein product: CASSPRQGTSYEQYF. J is TRBJ2-7 and V is TRBV9; TRBD1 aligns across 7 bases. This CDR3 has 15 residues. V gave up 4 bases and J gave up 0 bases; unmatched junction bases: 7. Germline V gives CDR1 SGDLS, CDR2 YYNGEE. The full variable domain, its missing parts supplied by reference TRBV9 and TRBJ2-7, is DSGVTQTPKHLITATGQRVTLRCSPRSGDLSVYWYQQSLDQGLQFLIQYYNGEERAKGNILERFSAQQFPDLHSELNLSSLELGDSALYFCASSPRQGTSYEQYFGPGTRLTVT.

The chain combines TRBV18 with TRBJ2-7; D uncertain. The CDR3 is 15 residues long. CDR1 and CDR2 (germline): KGHSH, LQKENI. The V end was cut by 3 bases, the J end by 6 bases, with 18 bases between. CDR3 loop: CASSPIPNEQLEQYF. For the CDR3, the DNA is TGTGCCAGCTCACCGATCCCTAATGAGCAGCTCGAGCAGTACTTC. Filled out from reference TRBV18 and TRBJ2-7, the complete variable domain reads NAGVMQNPRHLVRRRGQEARLRCSPMKGHSHVYWYRQLPEEGLKFMVYLQKENIIDESGMPKERFSAEFPKEGPSILRIQQVVRGDSAAYFCASSPIPNEQLEQYFGPGTRLTVT.

The chain combines TRBV7-8 with TRBJ1-1, with no clear D. Deletions cut 1 base from V and 5 bases from J, with 11 bases between. This CDR3 has 14 amino acids. From germline, CDR1 is SGHVS and CDR2 FQNEAQ. CDR3 sequence reads: CASSLESQVTEAFF. CDR3 nucleotides: TGTGCCAGCAGCTTAGAGTCCCAGGTGACTGAAGCTTTCTTT.

Here the CDR3 DNA reads TGTGCCAGCTCACAAACAGGGGGCCTCTACAATGAGCAGTTCTTC. Protein: CASSQTGGLYNEQFF. V is TRBV18 and J is TRBJ2-1, with 9 bases fitting TRBD1. With V trimmed by 4 bases and J by 3 bases, 4 bases remained unmatched. Germline V CDR1 and CDR2: KGHSH, LQKENI. The CDR3 runs 15 residues.

This chain uses TRBV15 with TRBJ2-3; 8 bases line up with TRBD2. This CDR3 is built from 16 residues. The V and J ends lost 0 bases and 5 bases, in that order; junction bases with no gene match: 7. In germline, CDR1 is LNHNV, CDR2 YYDKDF (reference sequence). The CDR3 loop is CATSRDWRSGGDTQYF. The CDR3 nucleotides read TGTGCCACCAGCAGAGATTGGCGGAGCGGGGGAGATACGCAGTATTTT.

The V call is TRBV27, the J call TRBJ2-1; 8 nucleotides match TRBD2. V lost 4 bases to trimming and J lost 6 bases; unmatched junction nucleotides: 14. CDR3 length equals 17 residues. Per the germline V gene, CDR1 is MNHEY and CDR2 is SMNVEV (reference sequence). CDR3: CASSSQTSAHYRNEQFF. For the CDR3, the DNA is TGTGCCAGCAGTTCTCAGACTAGCGCCCATTACCGCAATGAGCAGTTCTTC.

The V gene is TRBV5-1, the J gene TRBJ2-2, with D perhaps TRBD2 (5 bases). Germline CDR1 and CDR2: SGHRS and YFSETQ. CDR3 length: 17 residues. V dropped 1 base and J dropped 0 bases, with 13 bases sitting between them. The CDR3 sequence: CASSLRSAGANTGELFF. As DNA, the CDR3 is TGCGCCAGCAGCTTGAGGAGTGCCGGGGCGAACACCGGGGAGCTGTTTTTT.

This chain uses TRBV27 with TRBJ2-7; 9 bases are shared with TRBD2. V lost 6 bases and J lost 3; bases outside the gene matches: 6. This CDR3 is 14 amino acids long. Germline-derived CDR1 and CDR2 are MNHEY and SMNVEV (reference sequence). The CDR3 spells CASSHSGRNYEQYF. In DNA, the CDR3 is TGTGCCAGCAGCCATAGCGGGAGAAACTACGAGCAGTACTTC.

The chain joins TRBV6-1 to TRBJ1-1; D perhaps matches TRBD1 (5 bases). CDR1 is MNHNS, CDR2 SASEGT, per germline. With 2 bases removed from V and 14 bases from J, the gap between germline ends came to 15 bases. The CDR3 spans 12 residues. The CDR3 DNA sequence: TGTGCCAGCAGTGAAATTGACAGTTGTGTATTCTTT. It encodes CASSEIDSCVFF.

The genes are TRBV10-3 and TRBJ1-4, with D unresolved. Per the germline V gene, CDR1 is ENHRY and CDR2 is SYGVKD. V was trimmed by 7 bases and J by 0 bases, leaving 6 bases between them. CDR3 length: 13 amino acids. The CDR3 nucleotides read TGTGCCATCACCCCCTCAACTAATGAAAAACTGTTTTTT. Protein: CAITPSTNEKLFF.

The J gene is TRBJ2-3, the V gene TRBV6-5; D is unresolved. Germline-derived CDR1 and CDR2 are MNHEY and SVGAGI. V was pared by 0 bases and J by 2 bases, with 9 bases between. The CDR3 is made up of 15 amino acids. CDR3 in amino acids: CASSYSPYYTDTQYF. As DNA, the CDR3 is TGTGCCAGCAGTTACTCGCCGTATTACACAGATACGCAGTATTTT.

The chain links TRBV11-2 to TRBJ2-7; D not certain. Germline assignment: CDR1 SGHAT and CDR2 FQNNGV. The CDR3 contains 15 residues. V shed 6 bases and J shed 1 base, with 16 bases lying between them. The CDR3 DNA reads TGTGCCAGCAGTCGTACAGATTTCCCATCCTACGAGCAGTACTTC. Translating it yields CASSRTDFPSYEQYF.

V is TRBV6-1 and J is TRBJ2-5; 8 nucleotides align to TRBD1. The germline V gene encodes CDR1 MNHNS and CDR2 SASEGT. This CDR3 comprises 14 residues. Trimming took 7 bases from V and 2 from J; bases not matched to a gene: 6. In DNA, the CDR3 is TGTGCCAGCACACAGGGGGGCTTGCAAGAGACCCAGTACTTC. Encoded protein: CASTQGGLQETQYF.

The V and J genes are TRBV5-1 and TRBJ2-1, with D perhaps TRBD2 (6 bases). Trimming took 1 base from V and 1 from J, leaving 12 bases between them. Germline V gene lookup returns CDR1 SGHRS and CDR2 YFSETQ. This CDR3 spans 16 amino acids. The DNA for the CDR3 is TGCGCCAGCAGCTTGTCTCTAGCGCTATCCTACAATGAGCAGTTCTTC. Protein: CASSLSLALSYNEQFF. The variable domain in full, with the rest retrieved from reference TRBV5-1 and TRBJ2-1, is KAGVTQTPRYLIKTRGQQVTLSCSPISGHRSVSWYQQTPGQGLQFLFEYFSETQRNKGNFPGRFSGRQFSNSRSEMNVSTLELGDSALYLCASSLSLALSYNEQFFGPGTRLTVL.